The 9 T cell receptor beta chains presented below share a single source sample, sequenced in a study of PD-1 blockade in classical Hodgkin lymphoma. Produced via immunoSEQ multiplex PCR; TCRdb's table is partial and in-frame only. This sample has about 110,000 clones, with 89% found just once. Every patient had relapsed following autologous stem cell transplantation, and cohorts differed in brentuximab vedotin exposure. Sequences were derived from peripheral blood mononuclear cells (PBMCs), sampled before the second cycle of nivolumab. The receptors shown here come from a human donor with classical Hodgkin lymphoma.

The V call is TRBV29-1, the J call TRBJ1-1; D not resolved. The CDR3 covers 11 residues. Trimming took 4 bases from V and 1 from J, leaving 4 bases between them. Germline CDR1 SQVTM, CDR2 ANQGSEA. CDR3 sequence: CSVGRNTEAFF. The CDR3 DNA reads as TGCAGCGTTGGGAGGAACACTGAAGCTTTCTTT.

The rearrangement uses TRBV5-4 and TRBJ2-3; perhaps TRBD1 as D (6 bases). The CDR3 length is 16 residues. CDR1 is SGHNT, CDR2 YYREEE, per germline (reference sequence). The V end was cut by 4 bases, the J end by 2 bases, with 17 bases between. This chain's CDR3 is CASSKESGTLTDTQYF. DNA for the CDR3: TGTGCCAGCAGCAAAGAGTCCGGGACACTCACAGATACGCAGTATTTT.

J is TRBJ2-1 and V is TRBV10-1; D is ambiguous. Trimming shortened V by 0 bases and J by 2 bases, and 11 bases separated the two germline ends. CDR1 and CDR2 (germline): WNHNN, SYGVQD (reference sequence). This CDR3 spans 16 amino acids. CDR3 in amino acids: CASSESIAVTYNEQFF. The CDR3 region has the DNA TGCGCCAGCAGTGAGTCGATTGCCGTGACCTACAATGAGCAGTTCTTC.

The chain has TRBV5-4 and TRBJ2-5, with D maybe TRBD2 (6 bases). Trimming left V 4 bases short and J 0 bases short, with 13 bases between. Germline CDR1 reads SGHNT; CDR2 reads YYREEE (reference sequence). This CDR3 is built from 15 residues. The CDR3 nucleotides read TGTGCCAGCAGCCAAACCCCGGGGGACCAAGAGACCCAGTACTTC. Translated: CASSQTPGDQETQYF.

The V gene is TRBV5-1, the J gene TRBJ1-2; no clear D. The germline V and J ends were trimmed by 2 bases and 2 bases, with 10 bases remaining between them. This CDR3 spans 14 amino acids. Per the germline V gene, CDR1 is SGHRS and CDR2 is YFSETQ. The chain's CDR3 is CASSLKAYNYGYTF. The CDR3 region has the DNA TGCGCCAGCAGCTTAAAAGCCTACAACTATGGCTACACCTTC.

The V and J genes are TRBV27 and TRBJ2-7; no clear D gene. V was trimmed by 2 bases and J by 7 bases, leaving 9 bases between them. The germline gives CDR1 MNHEY, CDR2 SMNVEV (reference sequence). There are 12 residues in the CDR3. The CDR3: CASSLRVGEQYF. CDR3 nucleotide sequence: TGTGCCAGCAGTTTAAGGGTTGGGGAGCAGTACTTC.

V gene TRBV6-1 combines with J gene TRBJ1-6; D may be TRBD1 (6 bases). Germline V CDR1 and CDR2: MNHNS, SASEGT. This CDR3 comprises 15 residues. V was pared by 2 bases and J by 7 bases, with 12 bases between. CDR3 bases: TGTGCCAGCAGTGAACTGGGGGCGAGGAATTCACCCCTCCACTTT. Amino acid sequence: CASSELGARNSPLHF.

Notes on this clone: The sample holds other DNA sequences that translate to the same CDR3. The chain couples TRBV7-9 to TRBJ2-2; D unclear. Germline lookup yields CDR1 SEHNR and CDR2 FQNEAQ (reference sequence). The V and J ends lost 1 base and 2 bases respectively, with 8 bases between them. The CDR3 has 15 residues. The CDR3 region has the DNA TGTGCCAGCAGCTTAGAGGCAGCCAACACCGGGGAGCTGTTTTTT. Its protein is CASSLEAANTGELFF.

The gene calls are TRBV5-5 and TRBJ2-5, with D perhaps TRBD2 (6 bases). The germline V and J ends were trimmed by 0 bases and 5 bases, with 11 bases remaining between them. The V gene's germline CDR1 is SGHKS and CDR2 YYEKEE (reference sequence). The CDR3 is 14 residues long. CDR3 protein: CASSLGRGWETQYF. In DNA, the CDR3 is TGTGCCAGCAGCTTGGGGCGGGGCTGGGAGACCCAGTACTTC.